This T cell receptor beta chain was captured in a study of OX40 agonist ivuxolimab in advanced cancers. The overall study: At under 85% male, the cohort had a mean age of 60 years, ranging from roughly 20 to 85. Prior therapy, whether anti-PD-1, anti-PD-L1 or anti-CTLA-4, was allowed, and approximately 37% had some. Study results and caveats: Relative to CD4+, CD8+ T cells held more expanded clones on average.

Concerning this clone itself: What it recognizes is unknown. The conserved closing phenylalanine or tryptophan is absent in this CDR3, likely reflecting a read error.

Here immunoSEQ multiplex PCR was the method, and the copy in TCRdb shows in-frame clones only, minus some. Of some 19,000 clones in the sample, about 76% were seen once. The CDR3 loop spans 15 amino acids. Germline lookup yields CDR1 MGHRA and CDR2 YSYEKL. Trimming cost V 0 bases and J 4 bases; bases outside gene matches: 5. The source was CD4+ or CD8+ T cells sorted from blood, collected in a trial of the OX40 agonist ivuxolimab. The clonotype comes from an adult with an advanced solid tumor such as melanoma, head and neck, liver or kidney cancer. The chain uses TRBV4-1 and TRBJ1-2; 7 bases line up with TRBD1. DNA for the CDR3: TGCGCCAGCAGCCAAGAAGACAGGGTCACCTATGGCTACACCCTC. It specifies CASSQEDRVTYGYTL.